This entry lists 25 T cell receptor beta chains sequenced from one sample in a study of T cell responses to AZD1222 COVID-19 vaccine. Assay used: immunoSEQ multiplex PCR; TCRdb lists only in-frame clones, some missing. The data contain under 150,000 clones, around nine tenths of them singletons. Material: peripheral blood, obtained on day 0 of AZD1222 vaccination. Source of these receptors: an adult in good health.

This chain uses TRBV7-3 with TRBJ2-3; 8 positions match TRBD2. J lost 1 base, V lost 1 base, and 4 bases had no gene match. CDR1 SGHTA and CDR2 FQGTGA come from the germline V gene. The CDR3 spans 16 residues. CDR3 region: CASSLRGSGGTDTQYF. CDR3 in DNA: TGTGCCAGCAGCTTAAGAGGTAGCGGGGGCACAGATACGCAGTATTTT.

This chain links TRBV27 with TRBJ2-7; 7 bases align to TRBD1. The CDR3 is 14 residues long. J gave up 3 bases and V 6 bases, and 8 bases lay outside the gene matches. Germline CDR1 is MNHEY and CDR2 is SMNVEV (reference sequence). The CDR3 nucleotides read TGTGCCAGCAGGCTGACAGGGCCAGTCTACGAGCAGTACTTC. Translating it yields CASRLTGPVYEQYF.

The J gene is TRBJ1-2, the V gene TRBV30; D not resolved. The CDR3 has 9 residues. Germline assignment: CDR1 GTSNPN and CDR2 SVGIG (reference sequence). The ends were cut back, 7 bases at V and 8 bases at J, with 8 bases in the middle. The CDR3 loop reads CASHGGYTF. CDR3 bases: TGTGCCTCTCACGGGGGCTACACCTTC.

The chain has TRBV7-2 and TRBJ2-3, with 7 bases matching TRBD1. V dropped 5 bases and J dropped 1; count of bases not matched to a gene: 12. Germline CDR1 SGHTA, CDR2 FQGNSA. There are 17 residues in the CDR3. Here the CDR3 reads CASSPFIWDSGTDTQYF. The CDR3 DNA reads as TGTGCCAGCAGCCCCTTTATCTGGGACAGCGGCACAGATACGCAGTATTTT.

This chain uses TRBV29-1 with TRBJ1-1; D gene unclear. V lost 4 bases, J lost 5 bases, and 14 bases lay in between. CDR1 SQVTM and CDR2 ANQGSEA come from the germline V gene. The CDR3 covers 13 residues. The CDR3 loop reads CSVVAEKGTEAFF. In nucleotides, the CDR3 is TGCAGCGTTGTTGCGGAGAAGGGAACTGAAGCTTTCTTT.

The chain joins TRBV28 to TRBJ1-2; D perhaps matches TRBD1 (6 bases). This CDR3 contains 13 residues. Trimming cost V 6 bases and J 3 bases, with 11 bases left between them. The germline CDR1 and CDR2 sequences are MDHEN and SYDVKM. The CDR3, as DNA: TGTGCCAGCAGGCCCAGGGGATACTATGGCTACACCTTC. It codes for CASRPRGYYGYTF.

V gene TRBV5-6 combines with J gene TRBJ1-2, with a tentative D call TRBD1 (6 bases). The germline CDR1 and CDR2 sequences are SGHDT and YYEEEE. The CDR3 runs to 14 residues. Trimming left V 4 bases short and J 6 bases short, with 16 bases between. CDR3 sequence: CASSVKTGRDGYTF. CDR3 DNA sequence: TGTGCCAGCAGCGTTAAGACAGGTAGAGATGGCTACACCTTC.

The gene calls are TRBV29-1 and TRBJ1-6; the D gene is possibly TRBD1 (5 bases). The CDR3 is 13 amino acids. The germline CDR1 and CDR2 sequences are SQVTM and ANQGSEA. Trimming stripped 6 bases from V and 5 bases from J, with 11 bases between. CDR3 sequence: CSVRGTNNSPLHF. Written as DNA, the CDR3 is TGCAGCGTGCGGGGGACCAATAATTCACCCCTCCACTTT.

This rearrangement joins TRBV9 to TRBJ2-5, with 8 bases lining up with TRBD1. The CDR3 is 16 residues long. Per germline, CDR1 SGDLS and CDR2 YYNGEE. The ends lost 4 bases at V and 2 bases at J; junction bases unmatched: 10. The CDR3 protein is CASSRWGQALQETQYF. Written as DNA, the CDR3 is TGTGCCAGCAGCCGATGGGGACAGGCCTTGCAAGAGACCCAGTACTTC.

J is TRBJ1-2 and V is TRBV5-4; TRBD1 matches 7 bases. V was clipped by 1 base and J by 5 bases; unmatched bases: 11. The CDR3 extends over 16 amino acids. Germline lookup yields CDR1 SGHNT and CDR2 YYREEE (reference sequence). This CDR3 is CASSLFPVGQSYGYTF. The DNA for the CDR3 is TGTGCCAGCAGCTTGTTTCCGGTGGGACAGAGTTATGGCTACACCTTC.

This rearrangement joins TRBV28 to TRBJ2-6; TRBD1 agrees at 7 bases. Germline trimming cut 6 bases from V and 1 base from J; bases unmatched to any gene: 6. This CDR3 is built from 16 residues. The germline gives CDR1 MDHEN, CDR2 SYDVKM. The CDR3 loop reads CASSRTGRSGANVLTF. CDR3 nucleotide sequence: TGTGCCAGCAGCCGGACAGGACGTTCTGGGGCCAACGTCCTGACTTTC.

The chain links TRBV5-3 to TRBJ2-7, with TRBD1 matching 10 bases. TRBV5-3 is sorted into the ORF group, with uncertain function. The CDR3 is made up of 16 amino acids. The junction had 6 bases not matched to a gene; V was cut back by 0 bases and J by 3 bases. CDR3 sequence (DNA): TGTGCCAGAAGCTTGGCCAAGTGGACAGGGGGCTACGAGCAGTACTTC. This sequence encodes CARSLAKWTGGYEQYF.

The rearrangement uses TRBV6-2 or TRBV6-3 and TRBJ1-1; a weak D match, TRBD1 (5 bases). Trimming took off 2 bases at V and 6 bases at J, with 10 bases between the two ends. Germline CDR1 and CDR2: MNHEY and SVGEGT. The CDR3 has 13 residues. The CDR3 protein is CASSYGGASEAFF. CDR3 sequence (DNA): TGTGCCAGCAGTTACGGAGGGGCCTCTGAAGCTTTCTTT.

The chain is built from TRBV7-8 and TRBJ2-7, with D unresolved. V was cut by 1 base and J by 6 bases, with 10 bases left in between. This CDR3 is built from 13 residues. Germline V lookup: CDR1 SGHVS, CDR2 FQNEAQ. For the CDR3, the DNA is TGTGCCAGCAGCTTAGGGGGTGCCGGCGAGCAGTACTTC. It yields the protein CASSLGGAGEQYF. Using reference TRBV7-8 and TRBJ2-7 for the parts outside the CDR3, the full variable domain is GAGVSQSPRYKVAKRGQDVALRCDPISGHVSLFWYQQALGQGPEFLTYFQNEAQLDKSGLPSDRFFAERPEGSVSTLKIQRTQQEDSAVYLCASSLGGAGEQYFGPGTRLTVT.

This rearrangement joins TRBV18 to TRBJ1-3, with unresolved D. This CDR3 is built from 17 residues. V lost 3 bases to trimming and J lost 0 bases, with 15 bases between them. Germline V gene sequence: CDR1 KGHSH, CDR2 LQKENI. The CDR3 region is CASSPSLDRVSGNTIYF. As DNA, the CDR3 is TGTGCCAGCTCACCGTCCTTGGACCGCGTCTCTGGAAACACCATATATTTT.

V and J are TRBV5-1 and TRBJ2-5; D is unresolved. CDR3 length equals 14 residues. V lost 4 bases to trimming and J lost 8 bases, with 18 bases between them. The germline gives CDR1 SGHRS, CDR2 YFSETQ. This CDR3 is CASSPPDSRGTQYF. The CDR3 bases are TGCGCCAGCAGCCCGCCCGACTCCAGAGGCACCCAGTACTTC.

The rearrangement uses TRBV7-2 and TRBJ2-1, with 12 bases identical to TRBD2. The junction had 12 bases not matched to a gene; V was cut back by 1 base and J by 8 bases. Germline V gene sequence: CDR1 SGHTA, CDR2 FQGNSA. The CDR3 consists of 18 residues. CDR3 bases: TGTGCCAGCAGCTTAGTTAGATGGACTAGCGGGATATGGGATGAGCAGTTCTTC. This sequence encodes CASSLVRWTSGIWDEQFF.

V and J are TRBV5-5 and TRBJ2-2; tentatively, D is TRBD1 (5 bases). Deletions cut 2 bases from V and 3 bases from J, with 11 bases between. This CDR3 is 15 amino acids long. Germline assignment: CDR1 SGHKS and CDR2 YYEKEE (reference sequence). The CDR3 coding sequence is TGTGCCAGCAGCTTAACGCAGGGCGACACCGGGGAGCTGTTTTTT. Protein sequence: CASSLTQGDTGELFF.

The rearrangement uses TRBV6-5 and TRBJ1-1; the D is unclear. The V end was cut by 6 bases, the J end by 3 bases, with 11 bases between. The CDR3 runs 13 residues. CDR1 is MNHEY, CDR2 SVGAGI, per germline. The CDR3 here is CASRNTVDTEAFF. In DNA, the CDR3 is TGTGCCAGCAGGAATACAGTGGACACTGAAGCTTTCTTT.

The V call is TRBV6-1, the J call TRBJ2-1; D uncertain. Germline V CDR1 and CDR2: MNHNS, SASEGT. The V and J ends lost 2 bases and 6 bases respectively, with 14 bases between them. This CDR3 has 15 residues. CDR3 bases: TGTGCCAGCAGTGAATTAGTAGGTCAAGGCAATGAGCAGTTCTTC. Its translation is CASSELVGQGNEQFF.

This sequence joins TRBV4-2 and TRBJ2-6, with no clear D. Trimming left V 1 base short and J 2 bases short, with 6 bases between. Germline CDR1 and CDR2: LGHNA and YNFKEQ. The CDR3 has 15 residues. CDR3 in amino acids: CASSQGEAGANVLTF. For the CDR3, the DNA is TGTGCCAGCAGCCAAGGAGAGGCTGGGGCCAACGTCCTGACTTTC.

This clone was found once. This chain connects TRBV28 to TRBJ1-5, with 7 nucleotides matching TRBD1. V gave up 2 bases and J gave up 6 bases; unmatched junction bases: 7. The CDR3 totals 15 residues. In germline, CDR1 is MDHEN, CDR2 SYDVKM. This chain's CDR3 is CASSLGGGAGQPQHF. The CDR3 coding sequence is TGTGCCAGCAGTTTAGGAGGGGGCGCGGGTCAGCCCCAGCATTTT.

The CDR3 here is CASSPISPGVDTEAFF. Written as DNA, the CDR3 is TGTGCCAGCAGTCCGATATCCCCCGGGGTGGACACTGAAGCTTTCTTT. The chain employs TRBV28 and TRBJ1-1; D not certain. The CDR3 has 16 residues. CDR1 is MDHEN, CDR2 SYDVKM, per germline. Trimming cost V 5 bases and J 3 bases, with 19 bases left between them.

The rearrangement uses TRBV5-6 and TRBJ1-2; no definite D call. From germline, CDR1 is SGHDT and CDR2 YYEEEE. V was cut by 0 bases and J by 7 bases, with 7 bases left in between. This CDR3 spans 12 amino acids. CDR3 sequence (DNA): TGTGCCAGCAGCTTGGATCCCGGTGGCTACACCTTC. Translating it yields CASSLDPGGYTF.

The V gene is TRBV5-8, the J gene TRBJ2-1, with D perhaps TRBD1 or TRBD2 (5 bases each). Trimming left V 0 bases short and J 15 bases short, with 16 bases between. CDR3 length: 13 amino acids. Germline V CDR1 and CDR2: SGHTS, YDEGEE. The CDR3 is CASSLAVLRGLFF. The CDR3 bases are TGTGCCAGCAGCTTGGCCGTTCTCCGGGGCTTGTTCTTC.